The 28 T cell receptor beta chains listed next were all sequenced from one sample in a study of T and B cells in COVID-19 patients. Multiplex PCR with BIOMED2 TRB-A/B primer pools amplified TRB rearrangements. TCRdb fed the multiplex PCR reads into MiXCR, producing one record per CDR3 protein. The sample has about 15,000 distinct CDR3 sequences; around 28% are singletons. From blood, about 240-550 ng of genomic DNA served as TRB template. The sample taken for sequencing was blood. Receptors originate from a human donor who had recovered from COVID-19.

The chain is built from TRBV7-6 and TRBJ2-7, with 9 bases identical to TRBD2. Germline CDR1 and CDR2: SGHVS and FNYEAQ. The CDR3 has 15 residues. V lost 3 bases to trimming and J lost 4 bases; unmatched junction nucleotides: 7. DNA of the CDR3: TGTGCCAGCAGCTTGACCGGGACTAGCTTTTACGAGCAGTACTTC. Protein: CASSLTGTSFYEQYF.

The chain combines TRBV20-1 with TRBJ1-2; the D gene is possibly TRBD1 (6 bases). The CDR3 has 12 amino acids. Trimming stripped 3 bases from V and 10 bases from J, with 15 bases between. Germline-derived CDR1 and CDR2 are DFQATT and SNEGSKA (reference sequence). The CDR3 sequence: CSARETGPVYTF. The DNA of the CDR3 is TGCAGTGCTAGGGAGACAGGTCCGGTCTACACCTTC.

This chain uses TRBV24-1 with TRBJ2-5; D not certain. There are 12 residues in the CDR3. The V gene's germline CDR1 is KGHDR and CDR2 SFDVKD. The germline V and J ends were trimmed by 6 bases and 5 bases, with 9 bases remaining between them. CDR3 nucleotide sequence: TGTGCCACCAGTCGCCCGGGCGAGACCCAGTACTTC. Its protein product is CATSRPGETQYF.

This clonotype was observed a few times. The CDR3 bases are TGTGCCAGCAAAACAGGGGGCCTCACAGATACGCAGTATTTT. Translated: CASKTGGLTDTQYF. The genes are TRBV12-3 or TRBV12-4 and TRBJ2-3, with 9 bases that match TRBD1. Germline trimming cut 7 bases from V and 2 bases from J; bases unmatched to any gene: 4. This CDR3 is built from 14 residues.

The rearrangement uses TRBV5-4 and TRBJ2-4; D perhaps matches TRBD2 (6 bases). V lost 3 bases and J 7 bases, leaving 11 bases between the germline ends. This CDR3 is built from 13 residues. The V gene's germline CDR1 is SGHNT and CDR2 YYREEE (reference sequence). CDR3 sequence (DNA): TGTGCCAGCAGCTCAACGGGAGTTAACATTCAGTACTTC. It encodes CASSSTGVNIQYF.

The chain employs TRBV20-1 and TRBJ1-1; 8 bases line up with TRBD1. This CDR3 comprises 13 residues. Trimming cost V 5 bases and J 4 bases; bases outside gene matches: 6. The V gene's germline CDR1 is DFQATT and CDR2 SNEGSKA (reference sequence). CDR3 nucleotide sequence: TGCAGTGCTGAGGCAGGGGGCTTCACTGAAGCTTTCTTT. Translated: CSAEAGGFTEAFF.

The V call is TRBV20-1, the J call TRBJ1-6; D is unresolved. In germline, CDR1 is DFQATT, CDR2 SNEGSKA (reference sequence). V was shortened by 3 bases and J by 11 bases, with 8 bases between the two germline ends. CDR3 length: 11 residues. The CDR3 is CSASDRPPLHF. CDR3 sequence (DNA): TGCAGTGCTAGCGACCGGCCACCCCTCCACTTT.

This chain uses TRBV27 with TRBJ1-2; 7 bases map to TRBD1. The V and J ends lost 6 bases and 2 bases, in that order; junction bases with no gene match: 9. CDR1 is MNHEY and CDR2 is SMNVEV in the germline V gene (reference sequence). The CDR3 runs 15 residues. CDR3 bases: TGTGCCAGCAGAGACAGGGAATCAGGGAACTATGGCTACACCTTC. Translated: CASRDRESGNYGYTF.

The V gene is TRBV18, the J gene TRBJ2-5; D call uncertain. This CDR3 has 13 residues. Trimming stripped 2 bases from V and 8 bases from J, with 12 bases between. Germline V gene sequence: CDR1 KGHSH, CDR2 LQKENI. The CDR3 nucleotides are TGTGCCAGCTCACCAACCCTCACGGATACCCAGTACTTC. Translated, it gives CASSPTLTDTQYF.

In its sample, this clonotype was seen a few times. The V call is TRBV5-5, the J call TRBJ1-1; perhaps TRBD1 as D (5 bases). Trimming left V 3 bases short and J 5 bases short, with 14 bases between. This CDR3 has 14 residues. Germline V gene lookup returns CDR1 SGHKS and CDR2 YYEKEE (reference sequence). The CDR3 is CASSWGDLQTEAFF. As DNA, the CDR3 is TGTGCCAGCAGCTGGGGGGACCTCCAAACTGAAGCTTTCTTT.

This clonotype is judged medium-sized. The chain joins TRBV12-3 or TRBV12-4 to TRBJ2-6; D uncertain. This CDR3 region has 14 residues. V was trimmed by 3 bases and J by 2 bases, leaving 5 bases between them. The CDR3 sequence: CASSFNPGANVLTF. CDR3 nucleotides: TGTGCCAGCAGTTTCAATCCTGGGGCCAACGTCCTGACTTTC.

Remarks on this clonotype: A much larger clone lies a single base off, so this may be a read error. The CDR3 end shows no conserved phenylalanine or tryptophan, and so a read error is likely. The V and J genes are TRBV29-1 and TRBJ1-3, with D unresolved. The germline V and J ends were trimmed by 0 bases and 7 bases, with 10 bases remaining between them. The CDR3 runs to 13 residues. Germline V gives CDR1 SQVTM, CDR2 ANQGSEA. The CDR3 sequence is CSVEESGRNTIYL. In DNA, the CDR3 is TGCAGCGTTGAAGAATCCGGCCGGAACACCATATATTTA.

The CDR3 DNA sequence: TGTGCCTGGAGTGCAGTGGTCTATGGCTACACCTTC. Its translation: CAWSAVVYGYTF. This chain connects TRBV30 to TRBJ1-2; D remains unclear. Germline assignment: CDR1 GTSNPN and CDR2 SVGIG (reference sequence). Trimming pared 1 base from V and 4 bases from J, leaving 7 bases between. This CDR3 contains 12 residues.

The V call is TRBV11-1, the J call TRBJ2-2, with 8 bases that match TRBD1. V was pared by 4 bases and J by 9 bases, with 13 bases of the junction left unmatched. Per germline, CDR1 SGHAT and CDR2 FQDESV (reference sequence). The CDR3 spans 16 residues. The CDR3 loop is CASSSSGTGGHWELFF. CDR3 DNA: TGTGCCAGCAGCTCTTCCGGTACAGGGGGGCACTGGGAGCTGTTTTTT.

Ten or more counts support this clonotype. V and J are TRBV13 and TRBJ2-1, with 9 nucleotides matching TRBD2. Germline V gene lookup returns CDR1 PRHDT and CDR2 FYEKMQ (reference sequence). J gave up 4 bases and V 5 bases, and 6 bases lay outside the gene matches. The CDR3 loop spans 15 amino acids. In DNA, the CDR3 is TGTGCCAGCAGCGTACGGACTAGCGTATACAATGAGCAGTTCTTC. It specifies CASSVRTSVYNEQFF.

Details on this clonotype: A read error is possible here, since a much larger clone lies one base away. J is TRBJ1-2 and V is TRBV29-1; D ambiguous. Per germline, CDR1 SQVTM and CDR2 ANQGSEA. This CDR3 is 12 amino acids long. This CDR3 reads CSAPRGDYGNTF. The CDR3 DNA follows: TGCAGCGCCCCCCGCGGAGACTATGGCAACACCTTC.

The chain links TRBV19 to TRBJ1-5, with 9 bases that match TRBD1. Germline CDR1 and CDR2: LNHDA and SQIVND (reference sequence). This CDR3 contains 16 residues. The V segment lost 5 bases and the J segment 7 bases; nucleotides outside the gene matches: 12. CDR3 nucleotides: TGTGCCAGTAGTCTCATTCCGGGACAGGGAGTCCAGCCCCAGCATTTT. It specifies CASSLIPGQGVQPQHF.

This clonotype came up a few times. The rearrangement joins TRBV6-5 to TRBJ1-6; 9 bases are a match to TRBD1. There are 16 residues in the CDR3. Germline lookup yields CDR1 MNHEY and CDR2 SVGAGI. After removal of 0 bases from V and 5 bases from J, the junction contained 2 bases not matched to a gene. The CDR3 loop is CASSYSWDRDNSPLHF. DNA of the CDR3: TGTGCCAGCAGTTACTCGTGGGACAGGGATAATTCACCCCTCCACTTT.

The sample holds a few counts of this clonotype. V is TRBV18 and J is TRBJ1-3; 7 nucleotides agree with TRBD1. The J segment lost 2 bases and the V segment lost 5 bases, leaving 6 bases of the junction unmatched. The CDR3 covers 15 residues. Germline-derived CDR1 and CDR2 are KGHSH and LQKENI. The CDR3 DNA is TGTGCCAGCTCATCGCTAACAGGGGCTGGAAACACCATATATTTT. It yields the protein CASSSLTGAGNTIYF.

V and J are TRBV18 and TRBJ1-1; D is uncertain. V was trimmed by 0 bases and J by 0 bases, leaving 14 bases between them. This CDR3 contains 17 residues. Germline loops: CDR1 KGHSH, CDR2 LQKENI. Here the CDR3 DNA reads TGTGCCAGCTCACCACCGTTCCGGGTCGGGATGAACACTGAAGCTTTCTTT. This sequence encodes CASSPPFRVGMNTEAFF.

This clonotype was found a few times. This CDR3 is CATARRGSGSGNTIYF. In DNA form, the CDR3 reads TGTGCCACTGCGAGGCGGGGCAGTGGCTCTGGAAACACCATATATTTT. This chain links TRBV19 with TRBJ1-3; D possibly corresponds to TRBD1 (5 bases). The V end was cut by 10 bases, the J end by 0 bases, with 19 bases between. Germline V gene data show CDR1 as LNHDA and CDR2 as SQIVND (reference sequence). The CDR3 is 16 amino acids.

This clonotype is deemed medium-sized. As DNA, the CDR3 is TGTGCCATCCCGACTAGCGGCATTAACACCGGGGAGCTGTTTTTT. Protein: CAIPTSGINTGELFF. The rearrangement joins TRBV6-1 to TRBJ2-2, with TRBD2 identical over 9 bases. CDR3 size: 15 residues. Trimming removed 10 bases from V and 2 bases from J; junction bases left unmatched: 8. CDR1 MNHNS and CDR2 SASEGT come from the germline V gene.

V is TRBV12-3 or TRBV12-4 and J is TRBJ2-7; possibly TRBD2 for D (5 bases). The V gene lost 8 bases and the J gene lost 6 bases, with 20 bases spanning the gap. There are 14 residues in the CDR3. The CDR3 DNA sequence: TGTGCCAGCGGAGGCGCCGCCCTGTCAACCGAGCAGTACTTC. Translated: CASGGAALSTEQYF.

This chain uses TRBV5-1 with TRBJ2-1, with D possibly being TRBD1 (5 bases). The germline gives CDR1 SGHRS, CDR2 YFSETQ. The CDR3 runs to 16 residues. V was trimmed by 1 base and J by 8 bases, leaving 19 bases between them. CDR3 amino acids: CASSLTQDNLRHEQFF. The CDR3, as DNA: TGCGCCAGCAGCTTGACGCAGGACAACCTAAGGCATGAGCAGTTCTTC.

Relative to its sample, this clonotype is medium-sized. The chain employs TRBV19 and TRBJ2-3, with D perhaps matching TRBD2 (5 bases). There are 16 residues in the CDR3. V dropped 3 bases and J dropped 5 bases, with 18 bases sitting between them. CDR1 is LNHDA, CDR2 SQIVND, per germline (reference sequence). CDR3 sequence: CASSILAGRLGDTQYF. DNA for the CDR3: TGTGCCAGTAGTATTCTGGCGGGCCGCTTGGGAGATACGCAGTATTTT.

The CDR3 protein is CASSEHGGETQYF. The CDR3 DNA sequence: TGCGCCAGCAGTGAGCACGGTGGGGAGACCCAGTACTTC. V usage is TRBV10-2 and J usage is TRBJ2-5; D remains unclear. Deletions cut 2 bases from V and 5 bases from J, with 9 bases between. In germline, CDR1 is WSHSY, CDR2 SAAADI. CDR3 length: 13 amino acids.

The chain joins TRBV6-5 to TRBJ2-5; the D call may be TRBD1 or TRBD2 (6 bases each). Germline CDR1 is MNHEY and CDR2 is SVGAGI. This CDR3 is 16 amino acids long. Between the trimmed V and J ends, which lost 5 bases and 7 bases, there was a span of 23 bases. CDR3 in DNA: TGTGCCAGCAGTGAGGGGACGGGAGAGGGGGTGGGGACCCAGTACTTC. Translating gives CASSEGTGEGVGTQYF.

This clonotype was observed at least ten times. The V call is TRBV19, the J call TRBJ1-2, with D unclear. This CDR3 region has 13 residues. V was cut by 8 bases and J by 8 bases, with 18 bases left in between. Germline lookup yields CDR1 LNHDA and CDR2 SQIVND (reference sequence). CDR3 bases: TGTGCCAGTTGGAGAGGCGTGGGATGGGGCTACACCTTC. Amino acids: CASWRGVGWGYTF.